This T cell receptor (beta chain) was recorded in a study of Ad26.COV2.S vaccination and SARS-CoV-2 variants. General study results and limits: Post-vaccination breadth of spike-specific CD8+ and CD4+ T cell responses was reportedly substantial.

Specified treatment: some 20 received Ad26.COV2.S at low or high dose, single or two shots; 5 received placebo; per-sample allocation not given. Collection of the samples took place on day 63 after the first injection of vaccine or placebo. Of note for this clone: Its antigen is still unknown.

Assay used: immunoSEQ multiplex PCR; TCRdb lists only in-frame clones, some missing. In the table there are hundreds of thousands of clones, 80% to 90% of which are singletons. This CDR3 contains 14 residues. The germline gives CDR1 SGHTA, CDR2 FQGNSA. Trimming took 1 base from V and 7 from J, leaving 11 bases between them. The rearrangement uses TRBV7-2 and TRBJ2-1, with a possible D match to TRBD2 (6 bases). This receptor was taken from a person aged 18-60 years who received the Ad26.COV2.S COVID-19 vaccine or a placebo. The sequences come from peripheral blood, collected in a trial of Ad26.COV2.S vaccine versus placebo. The CDR3 DNA is TGTGCCAGCAGCTTAGATCTCCTAGCGAATGAGCAGTTCTTC. This translates into CASSLDLLANEQFF. Based on the CDR3 plus reference TRBV7-2 and TRBJ2-1, the full variable domain is GAGVSQSPSNKVTEKGKDVELRCDPISGHTALYWYRQSLGQGLEFLIYFQGNSAPDKSGLPSDRFSAERTGGSVSTLTIQRTQQEDSAVYLCASSLDLLANEQFFGPGTRLTVL.